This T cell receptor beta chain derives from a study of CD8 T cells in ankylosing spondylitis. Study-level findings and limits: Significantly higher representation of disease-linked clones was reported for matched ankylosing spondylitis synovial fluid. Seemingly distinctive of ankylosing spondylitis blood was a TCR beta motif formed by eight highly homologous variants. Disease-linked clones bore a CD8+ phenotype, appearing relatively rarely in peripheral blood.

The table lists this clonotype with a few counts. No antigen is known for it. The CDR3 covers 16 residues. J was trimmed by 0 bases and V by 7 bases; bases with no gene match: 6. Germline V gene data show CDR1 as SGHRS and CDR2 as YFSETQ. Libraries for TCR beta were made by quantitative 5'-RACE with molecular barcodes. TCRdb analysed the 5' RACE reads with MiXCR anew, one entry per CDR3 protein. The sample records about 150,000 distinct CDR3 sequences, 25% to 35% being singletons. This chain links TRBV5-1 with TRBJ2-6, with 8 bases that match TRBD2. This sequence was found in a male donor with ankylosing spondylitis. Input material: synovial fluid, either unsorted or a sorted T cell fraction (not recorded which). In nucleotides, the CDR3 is TGCGCCAGCGGTGGCGGGGGGCACTCTGGGGCCAACGTCCTGACTTTC. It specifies CASGGGGHSGANVLTF.